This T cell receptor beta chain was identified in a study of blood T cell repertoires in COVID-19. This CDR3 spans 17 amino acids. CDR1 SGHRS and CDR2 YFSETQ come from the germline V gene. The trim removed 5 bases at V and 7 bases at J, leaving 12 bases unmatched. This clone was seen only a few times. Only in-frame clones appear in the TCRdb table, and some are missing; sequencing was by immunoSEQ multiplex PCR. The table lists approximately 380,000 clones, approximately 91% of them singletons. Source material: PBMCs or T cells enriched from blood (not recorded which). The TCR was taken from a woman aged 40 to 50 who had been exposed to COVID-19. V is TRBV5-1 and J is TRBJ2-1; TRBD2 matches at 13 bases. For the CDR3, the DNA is TGCGCCAGCAGTTATTATCCCGGACTAGCGGGAGTGAATGAGCAGTTCTTC. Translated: CASSYYPGLAGVNEQFF. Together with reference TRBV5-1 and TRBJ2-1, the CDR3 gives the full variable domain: KAGVTQTPRYLIKTRGQQVTLSCSPISGHRSVSWYQQTPGQGLQFLFEYFSETQRNKGNFPGRFSGRQFSNSRSEMNVSTLELGDSALYLCASSYYPGLAGVNEQFFGPGTRLTVL.